This TCR beta chain was recorded in a study of blood T cell repertoires in COVID-19. Whole-study context: Italy, Spain and the United States were the sources of the convalescent and acute COVID-19 samples. From T cells, B-cell-depleted T cells, or PBMCs came the material, which was cDNA or gDNA.

The CDR3 extends over 13 amino acids. Germline lookup yields CDR1 SNHLY and CDR2 FYNNEI. Trimming at V came to 3 bases and at J to 4 bases, leaving 2 bases not matched to a gene. Study processing details: Estimated nucleated cell counts came from reference gene primer amplification. This table comes from immunoSEQ multiplex PCR, and its TCRdb copy is limited to in-frame clones, with some not included. V, J and clone size are those of that table, while D and trimming were read from the DNA. The table lists about 58,000 clones, under 80% of them singletons. Sequenced: peripheral blood. This chain uses TRBV2 with TRBJ1-2, with 7 bases aligning to TRBD1. The receptor comes from a human donor in a cohort sampled during active COVID-19. The CDR3 DNA sequence: TGTGCCAGCAGTGAGACAGGGAGCTATGGCTACACCTTC. Amino acids: CASSETGSYGYTF.